One and the same sample provided the 7 T cell receptor beta chains below, sequenced in a study of T cells in Graves' hyperthyroidism and ophthalmopathy. RNA transcripts gave rise to amplified TCR beta CDR3 regions. The study used the HTBI primer set for a first-round RT-PCR of the TCR CDR3. Each CDR3 protein gets one entry after TCRdb re-called the multiplex PCR reads with MiXCR. The table lists around 720,000 distinct CDR3 sequences, 30% to 40% of them singletons. Sequencing used blood. These receptors all come from a woman aged 40 to 49 with Graves' hyperthyroidism.

This clonotype was seen many times. The gene calls are TRBV9 and TRBJ1-5; D is uncertain. V was clipped by 4 bases and J by 3 bases, with 11 bases between them. Germline assignment: CDR1 SGDLS and CDR2 YYNGEE. This CDR3 is built from 14 residues. CDR3 loop: CASSPSGFNQPQHF. DNA of the CDR3: TGTGCCAGCAGCCCATCGGGGTTCAATCAGCCCCAGCATTTT.

This clonotype was counted at least ten times. The J gene is TRBJ1-4, the V gene TRBV10-3; TRBD1 aligns across 7 bases. With V trimmed by 10 bases and J by 8 bases, 10 bases remained unmatched. This CDR3 has 13 residues. Germline CDR1 reads ENHRY; CDR2 reads SYGVKD. The CDR3 here is CATTGGTDEKLFF. The CDR3, as DNA: TGTGCCACAACCGGCGGGACAGACGAAAAACTGTTTTTT.

The chain is built from TRBV27 and TRBJ1-1; no reliable D call. Germline V gives CDR1 MNHEY, CDR2 SMNVEV (reference sequence). The CDR3 is made up of 13 amino acids. V shed 0 bases and J shed 10 bases, with 12 bases lying between them. The CDR3 protein is CASSLSYPGGAFF. CDR3 coding DNA: TGTGCCAGCAGTTTATCATATCCCGGCGGAGCTTTCTTT.

This clonotype was recorded many times. This chain joins TRBV10-3 and TRBJ1-3; 7 nucleotides agree with TRBD1. The germline V gene has CDR1 ENHRY and CDR2 SYGVKD. The CDR3 contains 14 residues. J lost 2 bases, V lost 6 bases, and 4 bases had no gene match. The CDR3 DNA reads as TGTGCCATCAGCCAAGACAGGGCTGGAAACACCATATATTTT. Translated, it gives CAISQDRAGNTIYF.

This clonotype was observed a few times. J is TRBJ1-1 and V is TRBV12-3 or TRBV12-4; tentatively, D is TRBD1 (6 bases). This CDR3 has 15 amino acids. Trimming cost V 6 bases and J 0 bases, with 14 bases left between them. CDR3 residues: CASRDGQGMNTEAFF. CDR3 sequence (DNA): TGTGCCAGCAGAGACGGGCAGGGGATGAACACTGAAGCTTTCTTT.

Details on this clonotype: The conserved closing phenylalanine or tryptophan is absent in this CDR3, likely reflecting a read error. The limits of the CDR3 on the DNA are not certain, so only TCRdb's listed CDR3 is given. This chain joins TRBV5-1 and TRBJ2-6. Germline V gene data show CDR1 as SGHRS and CDR2 as YFSETQ. Termini included, the CDR3 measures 15 amino acids. CDR3 residues: CASSLMGSGANVLVL.

This clonotype appeared many times. This CDR3 is CASRGDREDHYGYTF. The CDR3 nucleotides read TGTGCCAGCAGGGGAGACAGGGAGGACCACTATGGCTACACCTTC. The V and J genes are TRBV6-5 and TRBJ1-2; 7 nucleotides agree with TRBD1. This CDR3 has 15 residues. The germline V gene has CDR1 MNHEY and CDR2 SVGAGI. The J segment lost 3 bases and the V segment lost 6 bases, leaving 10 bases of the junction unmatched.